This TCR beta chain was documented in a study of PD-1 blockade in classical Hodgkin lymphoma. About the research overall: Nivolumab was given intravenously to patients at 3 mg/kg every 2 weeks. Study results and caveats: Nivolumab starters within 1 year of ASCT were excluded. There remain no defined causes for the repertoire differences, which possibly reflect disease activity or prior therapy.

Time point reported: cycle 4 day 1 (C4D1), after about 6 weeks of nivolumab. Every patient was affected by relapse after autologous stem cell transplantation, while exposure to brentuximab vedotin was not uniform. Reported best responses ranged across complete response, partial response or progressive disease. Of note for this clone: As yet, its antigen is unknown.

CDR1 is MNHEY and CDR2 is SMNVEV in the germline V gene (reference sequence). The length of the CDR3 is 16 residues. Germline trimming cut 5 bases from V and 0 bases from J; bases unmatched to any gene: 4. Profiling relied on immunoSEQ multiplex PCR, and the TCRdb table lists in-frame clones only, not all of them. Of tens of thousands of clones in the sample, 85% to 90% were seen once. The sample consisted of peripheral blood mononuclear cells (PBMCs), taken before the fourth cycle of nivolumab. The chain combines TRBV27 with TRBJ2-6; 7 positions agree with TRBD1. The sequence derives from a human donor with classical Hodgkin lymphoma. The CDR3 sequence: CASSPKGASGANVLTF. The CDR3 DNA sequence: TGTGCCAGCAGTCCCAAGGGGGCCTCTGGGGCCAACGTCCTGACTTTC.